A selection of T cell receptor beta chains follows, all from one sample in a study of T cells expressing NK-cell markers. One entry per CDR3 protein, without DNA, is what TCRdb gives after re-calling the 5' RACE reads. Its listing shows some 460,000 distinct CDR3 sequences. The specimen was blood T cells: a sorted CD56 or NKG2C T cell subset, CD4+ or CD8+ T cells, or bulk PBMC T cells (not recorded which). These TCRs come from a woman aged 45-59 years in good health. The CDR3 runs from the conserved cysteine through the conserved F or W.

len: 16; v_gene: TRBV11-3; j_gene: TRBJ2-2; CDR3aa: CASSLPRGPRGGELFF
len: 13; v_gene: TRBV10-2; j_gene: TRBJ2-1; CDR3aa: CASSDSLRDEQFF
len: 15; v_gene: TRBV4-2; j_gene: TRBJ2-2; CDR3aa: CASSQAGMATGELFF
len: 17; v_gene: TRBV11-3; j_gene: TRBJ2-3; CDR3aa: CASSLRPSGRAPDTQYF
len: 12; v_gene: TRBV20-1; j_gene: TRBJ1-5; CDR3aa: CSAKQGNQPQHF
len: 15; v_gene: TRBV20-1; j_gene: TRBJ2-3; CDR3aa: CSARSKVGVGGTQYF
len: 15; v_gene: TRBV5-1; j_gene: TRBJ2-1; CDR3aa: CASSLVSIGDNEQFF
len: 15; v_gene: TRBV11-2; j_gene: TRBJ1-2; CDR3aa: CASSLWTGMNYGYTF
len: 15; v_gene: TRBV20-1; j_gene: TRBJ2-5; CDR3aa: CSASFGLAFQETQYF
len: 11; v_gene: TRBV29-1; j_gene: TRBJ2-5; CDR3aa: CSLGTQETQYF
len: 12; v_gene: TRBV2; j_gene: TRBJ1-2; CDR3aa: CASSPGQVFNTF
len: 12; v_gene: TRBV20-1; j_gene: TRBJ2-4; CDR3aa: CSASEDSRIQYF
len: 16; v_gene: TRBV20-1; j_gene: TRBJ2-7; CDR3aa: CSARDHSAGTKGEQYF
len: 13; v_gene: TRBV29-1; j_gene: TRBJ1-2; CDR3aa: CSVAGQPNYGYTF
len: 15; v_gene: TRBV9; j_gene: TRBJ2-1; CDR3aa: CASTHPWGSYNEQFF
len: 16; v_gene: TRBV20-1; j_gene: TRBJ1-4; CDR3aa: CSARRTAFATNEKLFF
len: 14; v_gene: TRBV29-1; j_gene: TRBJ2-7; CDR3aa: CSVAILGGSYEQYF
len: 15; v_gene: TRBV7-8; j_gene: TRBJ2-5; CDR3aa: CASSPSGGGQETQYF
len: 16; v_gene: TRBV5-5; j_gene: TRBJ2-1; CDR3aa: CASSHRSGTLDNEQFF
len: 18; v_gene: TRBV7-2; j_gene: TRBJ2-1; CDR3aa: CASSPSIGRGRARVEQFF
len: 13; v_gene: TRBV11-2; j_gene: TRBJ2-1; CDR3aa: CASSTPGFDEQFF
len: 13; v_gene: TRBV19; j_gene: TRBJ2-3; CDR3aa: CASSTDPSDTQYF
len: 12; v_gene: TRBV6-2/TRBV6-3; j_gene: TRBJ2-7; CDR3aa: CASRTSLREQYF
len: 15; v_gene: TRBV11-3; j_gene: TRBJ2-4; CDR3aa: CASSFESLAKNIQYF
len: 12; v_gene: TRBV19; j_gene: TRBJ2-3; CDR3aa: CASSIGRLPQYF
len: 12; v_gene: TRBV20-1; j_gene: TRBJ1-1; CDR3aa: CRTTGSHTEAFF
len: 15; v_gene: TRBV10-1; j_gene: TRBJ2-3; CDR3aa: CASSEGAVGADTQYF
len: 14; v_gene: TRBV29-1; j_gene: TRBJ2-1; CDR3aa: CSVFRLGTTVMQFF
len: 12; v_gene: TRBV29-1; j_gene: TRBJ2-1; CDR3aa: CSVVGGLGEQFF
len: 14; v_gene: TRBV12-3/TRBV12-4; j_gene: TRBJ2-4; CDR3aa: CASSFVGTKNIQYF
len: 15; v_gene: TRBV4-1; j_gene: TRBJ2-1; CDR3aa: CASSPGLARNNEQFF
len: 15; v_gene: TRBV5-1; j_gene: TRBJ1-5; CDR3aa: CASRLGTVSNQPQHF
len: 16; v_gene: TRBV5-1; j_gene: TRBJ2-3; CDR3aa: CASSVLTGTSTDTQYF
len: 12; v_gene: TRBV11-3; j_gene: TRBJ2-1; CDR3aa: CASSLDPPSQFF
len: 16; v_gene: TRBV30; j_gene: TRBJ2-1; CDR3aa: CAWSRSWSGRTDEQFF
len: 18; v_gene: TRBV24-1; j_gene: TRBJ2-3; CDR3aa: CATSEPGTSGRAADTQYF
len: 12; v_gene: TRBV29-1; j_gene: TRBJ2-5; CDR3aa: CSVEDLLETQYF
len: 13; v_gene: TRBV5-6; j_gene: TRBJ1-1; CDR3aa: CASSNRAATEAFF
len: 12; v_gene: TRBV5-1; j_gene: TRBJ1-1; CDR3aa: CASSSGTVEAFF
len: 11; v_gene: TRBV24-1; j_gene: TRBJ2-1; CDR3aa: CATSLAKEQFF
len: 12; v_gene: TRBV20-1; j_gene: TRBJ2-5; CDR3aa: CSAPGDQETQYF
len: 14; v_gene: TRBV5-1; j_gene: TRBJ2-7; CDR3aa: CASSLLREQYEQYF
len: 16; v_gene: TRBV19; j_gene: TRBJ2-1; CDR3aa: CASSTAGGGFRDEQFF
len: 13; v_gene: TRBV29-1; j_gene: TRBJ2-7; CDR3aa: CSVEGTRTYEQYF
len: 14; v_gene: TRBV29-1; j_gene: TRBJ2-5; CDR3aa: CSVAGTGVQETQYF
len: 14; v_gene: TRBV4-2; j_gene: TRBJ2-7; CDR3aa: CASSQAGFIYEQYF
len: 16; v_gene: TRBV10-1; j_gene: TRBJ2-3; CDR3aa: CASSAGLAASTDTQYF
len: 12; v_gene: TRBV28; j_gene: TRBJ1-2; CDR3aa: CATLDRPDGYTF
len: 13; v_gene: TRBV11-3; j_gene: TRBJ2-3; CDR3aa: CASSLDRSGGRYF
len: 15; v_gene: TRBV2; j_gene: TRBJ2-3; CDR3aa: CASGEQRVAGDTQYF
len: 16; v_gene: TRBV5-1; j_gene: TRBJ2-1; CDR3aa: CASSEDSGIGHNEQFF